A selection of T cell receptor beta chains follows, all from one sample in a study of cytomegalovirus exposure and HLA in healthy donors. The table came from immunoSEQ multiplex PCR; TCRdb's copy has only in-frame clones and leaves some out. The sample records 250,000 to 350,000 clones, about 75% being singletons. Material for sequencing was PBMCs. The receptors stem from a female donor in good health and CMV-seronegative. Both conserved end residues are part of each CDR3. The order of the fields is V gene, D gene, J gene, clone size, CDR3 DNA, CDR3 protein. A D gene is named only where the DNA matches it firmly. Clone sizes are given selectively: once, few, many, or a class where the clone is expanded.

TRBV5-6	-	TRBJ2-6	-	TGTGCCAGCAGCTTGGTCCCCCTTGGGGCCAACGTCCTGACTTTC	CASSLVPLGANVLTF
TRBV9	TRBD2	TRBJ2-1	-	TGTGCCAGCAGCCCCAGGACTAGCGGGACCTACAATGAGCAGTTCTTC	CASSPRTSGTYNEQFF
TRBV5-1	-	TRBJ2-7	-	TGCGCCAGCAGCTTAGAGGGCCTGCAGTACTTC	CASSLEGLQYF
TRBV5-1	TRBD1	TRBJ1-1	-	TGCGCCAGCAGCTTGTTACTCCAGGGGGCCGAAGCTTTCTTT	CASSLLLQGAEAFF
TRBV10-3	-	TRBJ2-7	-	TGTGCCATCAGTGGACGACTACACAACTACGAGCAGTACTTC	CAISGRLHNYEQYF
TRBV29-1	TRBD2	TRBJ2-3	few	TGCAGCGTTGATCCCGGGGCTAGCGGGATAACCACAGATACGCAGTATTTT	CSVDPGASGITTDTQYF
TRBV6-4	-	TRBJ2-2	-	TGTGCCAGTAGGGCTAGCGAAACGGAGTTCGGGGAGCTGTTTTTT	CASRASETEFGELFF
TRBV2	-	TRBJ1-2	-	TGTGCCAGCAATAGTCAAAAGACACTGCTTAACTATGGCTACACCTTC	CASNSQKTLLNYGYTF
TRBV29-1	-	TRBJ2-1	-	TGCAGCGTTATGCGGATCGATTCCTACAATGAGCAGTTCTTC	CSVMRIDSYNEQFF
TRBV9	TRBD2	TRBJ2-1	once	TGTGCCAGCAGCGTAGAGGGCGGGACGGCGGGGGGTGAGCAGTTCTTC	CASSVEGGTAGGEQFF
TRBV2	TRBD2	TRBJ2-7	-	TGTGCCAGCAGAACTAGCGGGCTCTCCTACGAGCAGTACTTC	CASRTSGLSYEQYF
TRBV28	TRBD2	TRBJ2-7	-	TGTGCCAGCAGTTCCCGTGGGGAGGGTGGTTGGAACGAGCAGTACTTC	CASSSRGEGGWNEQYF
TRBV7-9	TRBD1	TRBJ1-5	-	TGTGCCAGCAGCTTAGTTACAGGGGGCTTGGGTCAGCCCCAGCATTTT	CASSLVTGGLGQPQHF
TRBV12-5	-	TRBJ1-1	-	TGTGCTAGTGGTACAACCCACTACCCAGGGGTCGCTTTCTTT	CASGTTHYPGVAFF
TRBV4-1	-	TRBJ2-1	-	TGCGCCAGCAGCCAAGAGACGCCTCCGCGGCCCTCAGATTACAATGAGCAGTTCTTC	CASSQETPPRPSDYNEQFF
TRBV5-1	-	TRBJ1-1	-	TGCGCCAGCAATTTCGGCGGGCCTAACGCTGAAGCTTTCTTT	CASNFGGPNAEAFF
TRBV6-1	-	TRBJ1-1	-	TGTGCCAGCAGTCGAAAGGGGGAAGCTTTCTTT	CASSRKGEAFF
TRBV14	-	TRBJ1-3	-	TGTGCCAGCAGCCTACGTGGAGTCTCTGGAAACACCATATATTTT	CASSLRGVSGNTIYF
TRBV28	TRBD1	TRBJ1-4	-	TGTGCCAGCAGGGGGACAGGGGGAGATGAAAAACTGTTTTTT	CASRGTGGDEKLFF
TRBV18	TRBD2	TRBJ2-1	few	TGTGCCAGCTCACCTCTTGGACTAGCATACAATGAGCAGTTCTTC	CASSPLGLAYNEQFF
TRBV30	-	TRBJ2-2	-	TGTGCCTGGAGTCCTAACCTCACCGGGGAGCTGTTTTTT	CAWSPNLTGELFF
TRBV2	TRBD2	TRBJ2-1	-	TGTGCCAGCCGTAGCGGGAGGGCCGTTAATGAGCAGTTCTTC	CASRSGRAVNEQFF
TRBV21-1	-	TRBJ2-7	few	TGTGCCAGCACCCCCAGAGGGGGGCAGTACTTC	CASTPRGGQYF
TRBV11-3	TRBD2	TRBJ2-1	-	TGTGCCAGCAGTCTTGGACTAGCGGGACTCAGCTCCTACAATGAGCAGTTCTTC	CASSLGLAGLSSYNEQFF
TRBV6-5	TRBD2	TRBJ2-3	few	TGTGCCAGCAGCCCTAGCGGGAGAGGAGATACGCAGTATTTT	CASSPSGRGDTQYF
TRBV11-1	TRBD1	TRBJ2-1	-	TGTGCCAGCAGCTTAGCTCTCGGACAGGCCCACAATGAGCAGTTCTTC	CASSLALGQAHNEQFF
TRBV11-2	TRBD2	TRBJ2-7	-	TGTGCCAGCAGCTCCGGGACTAGCGGGAGGTATGGGGAGCAGTACTTC	CASSSGTSGRYGEQYF
TRBV6-5	-	TRBJ1-4	-	TGTGCCAGCAGTTACCGACGGGTAGGGGATGAAAAACTGTTTTTT	CASSYRRVGDEKLFF
TRBV10-3	-	TRBJ2-7	-	TGTGCCATCAGAGACAGACACTACGAGCAGTACTTC	CAIRDRHYEQYF
TRBV11-3	-	TRBJ2-1	-	TGTGCCAGCAGCCAACAAACGACAGGTGATGAGCAGTTCTTC	CASSQQTTGDEQFF
TRBV7-8	-	TRBJ2-3	-	TGTGCCAGCAGCTTAGTTGTTAGCGCAGATACGCAGTATTTT	CASSLVVSADTQYF
TRBV5-4	-	TRBJ2-1	-	TGTGCCAGCAGCTTGGATAGGACAGTTTACAATGAGCAGTTCTTC	CASSLDRTVYNEQFF
TRBV11-3	TRBD2	TRBJ2-7	-	TGTGCCAGCAGCCCCACGGGGACTACACGATTGAGGTACGAGCAGTACTTC	CASSPTGTTRLRYEQYF
TRBV11-3	-	TRBJ2-1	-	TGTGCCAGCAGCTTAGATCAACGGGCGGCGGGCCACAATGAGCAGTTCTTC	CASSLDQRAAGHNEQFF
TRBV30	-	TRBJ1-2	-	TGTGCCTGGAGTGTACTTCGGCACGGGGACTATGGCTACACCTTC	CAWSVLRHGDYGYTF
TRBV28	-	TRBJ1-6	-	TGTGCCAGCAGTTCGACATCGTATAATTCACCCCTCCACTTT	CASSSTSYNSPLHF
TRBV28	-	TRBJ2-5	-	TGTGCCAGCAGAGTAGGGGGGGCGGGGGAGACCCAGTACTTC	CASRVGGAGETQYF
TRBV12-5	TRBD2	TRBJ2-7	few	TGTGCTAGTGGTTTAGGCGGGGCGGGAGGGCACCGTACCCCTAACTTGGAGCAGTACTTC	CASGLGGAGGHRTPNLEQYF
TRBV7-3	-	TRBJ1-1	-	TGTGCCAGCAGCTCCAGGGGAAACACTGAAGCTTTCTTT	CASSSRGNTEAFF
TRBV7-9	TRBD1	TRBJ1-1	-	TGTGCCAGCAGCTTAGACAGGGGTCGAGGCCCCAACACTGAAGCTTTCTTT	CASSLDRGRGPNTEAFF
TRBV29-1	TRBD2	TRBJ2-1	-	TGCAGCGTTGTACTAGCGGTTTACAATGAGCAGTTCTTC	CSVVLAVYNEQFF
TRBV18	TRBD2	TRBJ2-7	-	TGTGCCAGCTCGGCTAGCGGGAGGGCCTCCTACGAGCAGTACTTC	CASSASGRASYEQYF
TRBV10-1	-	TRBJ1-3	-	TGCGCCAGCACCCCGGGACACATTTCTGGAAACACCATATATTTT	CASTPGHISGNTIYF
TRBV6-4	-	TRBJ2-1	-	TGTGCCAGCAGTGACTCTAGCGGAGGGAATGAGCAGTTCTTC	CASSDSSGGNEQFF
TRBV10-3	-	TRBJ2-1	-	TGTGCCATCAGTGAGCGCATGAGCTCCTACAATGAGCAGTTCTTC	CAISERMSSYNEQFF
TRBV6-1	TRBD2	TRBJ2-1	-	TGTGCCAGCAGTCCTAGCGGGAAAGGTGAGCAGTTCTTC	CASSPSGKGEQFF